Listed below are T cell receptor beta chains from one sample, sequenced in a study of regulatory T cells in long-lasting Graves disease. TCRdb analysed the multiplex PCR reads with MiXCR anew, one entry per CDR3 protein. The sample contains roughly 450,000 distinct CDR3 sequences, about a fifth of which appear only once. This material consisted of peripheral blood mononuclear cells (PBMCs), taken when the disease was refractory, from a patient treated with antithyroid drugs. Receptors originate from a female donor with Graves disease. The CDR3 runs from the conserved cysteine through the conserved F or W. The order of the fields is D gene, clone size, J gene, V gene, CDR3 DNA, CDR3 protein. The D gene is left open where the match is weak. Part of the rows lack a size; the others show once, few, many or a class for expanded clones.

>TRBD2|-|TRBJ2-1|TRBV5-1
TGCGCCAGCAGTCCAAGCGGGAATGCCGGTATTGAGCAGTTCTTC
CASSPSGNAGIEQFF
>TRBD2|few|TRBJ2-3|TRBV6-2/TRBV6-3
TGTGCCAGCAGTTACAAGCGGGAGGACGCTGAAGATACGCAGTATTTT
CASSYKREDAEDTQYF
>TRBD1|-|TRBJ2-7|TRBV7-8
TGTGCCAGCAGCTCCCGAGGGGGCTCAGGGGAGCAGTACTTC
CASSSRGGSGEQYF
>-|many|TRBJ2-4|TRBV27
TGTGCCAGCAGTCTAGGGACTGGGAAAAACATTCAGTACTTC
CASSLGTGKNIQYF
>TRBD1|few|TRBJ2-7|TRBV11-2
TGTGCCAGCAGCTCCCAGAAGGGGGCGGGCTACGAGCAGTACTTC
CASSSQKGAGYEQYF
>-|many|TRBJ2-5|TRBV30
TGTGCCCGCAAAGTAGCTGGGGGGGAGACCCAGTACTTC
CARKVAGGETQYF
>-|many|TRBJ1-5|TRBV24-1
TGTGCCACCAGTGATTGGGGGGTCAATCAGCCCCAGCATTTT
CATSDWGVNQPQHF
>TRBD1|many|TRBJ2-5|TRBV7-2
TGTGCCAGCAGCTTACAGGGGTCTTACAGGGGTAACCAAGAGACCCAGTACTTC
CASSLQGSYRGNQETQYF
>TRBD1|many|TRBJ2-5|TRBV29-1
TGCAGCGTTGAACCGGACAGGGGTAGAGTGGAGACCCAGTACTTC
CSVEPDRGRVETQYF
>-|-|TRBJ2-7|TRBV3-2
TGTGCCAGCAGCCAATCACGACTAGTCGACGGGGAGCAGTACTTC
CASSQSRLVDGEQYF
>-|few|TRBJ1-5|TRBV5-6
TGTGCCAGCAGCCGGACAGCTCATAGCAATCAGCCCCAGCATTTT
CASSRTAHSNQPQHF
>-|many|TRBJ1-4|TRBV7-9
TGTGCCAGCAGCTTCGAGACGGACCATGAAAAACTGTTTTTT
CASSFETDHEKLFF
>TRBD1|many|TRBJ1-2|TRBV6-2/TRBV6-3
TGTGCCAGCAGTTACCCTTCGGACGGACAGGGCGACTATGGCTACACCTTC
CASSYPSDGQGDYGYTF
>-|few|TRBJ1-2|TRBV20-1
TGCAGTGCTAGCGGCCTTAACAGGGAGGTCAACTATGGCTACACCTTC
CSASGLNREVNYGYTF
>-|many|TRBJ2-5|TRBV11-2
TGTGCCAGCAGCCCCGACAGTTTTCAAGAGACCCAGTACTTC
CASSPDSFQETQYF
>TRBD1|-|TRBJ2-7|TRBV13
TGTGCCAGCAGCCCCAGGGGGATCTCCTACGAGCAGTACTTC
CASSPRGISYEQYF
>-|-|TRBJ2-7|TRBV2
TGTGCCAGCAGTCCCTCTGTAAAGCAGTACTTC
CASSPSVKQYF
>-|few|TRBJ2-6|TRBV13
TGTGCCAGCAGCCTGGTACCAGCTGGGGCCAACGTCCTGACTTTC
CASSLVPAGANVLTF
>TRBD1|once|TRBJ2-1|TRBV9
TGTGCCAGCAGCGTAGACAGGGGCCTTTACAATGAGCAGTTCTTC
CASSVDRGLYNEQFF
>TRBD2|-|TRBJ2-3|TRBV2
TGTGCCAGCAGTGCTAGCGGGATTGGACTAGATACGCAGTATTTT
CASSASGIGLDTQYF
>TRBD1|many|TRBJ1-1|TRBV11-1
TGTGCCAGCAGCTTAGAAGCATGGATGACAGGGAGAAGGATGAACACTGAAGCTTTCTTT
CASSLEAWMTGRRMNTEAFF
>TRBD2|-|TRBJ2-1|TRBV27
TGTGCCAGCAGGCCCTTTGGGGGGGGGAACCCCAATGAGCAGTTCTTC
CASRPFGGGNPNEQFF
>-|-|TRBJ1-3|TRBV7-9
TGTGCCAGCAGCTTAATTACTACGGGACGGACTGGAAACACCATATATTTT
CASSLITTGRTGNTIYF
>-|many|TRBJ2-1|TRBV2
TGTGCCAGCAGTGATTGGGACCTCGACGAGCAGTTCTTC
CASSDWDLDEQFF
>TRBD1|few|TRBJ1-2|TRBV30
TGTGCCTGGGCGATTACAGGGGGAGGCTATGGCTACACCTTC
CAWAITGGGYGYTF
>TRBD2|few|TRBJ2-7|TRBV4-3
TGCGCCAGCAGCCCGGGACTAGCGGTTGGGGAGCAGTACTTC
CASSPGLAVGEQYF
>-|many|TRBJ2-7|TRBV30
TGTGCCTGGAGTGTAGGGGTGACCTACGAGCAGTACTTC
CAWSVGVTYEQYF
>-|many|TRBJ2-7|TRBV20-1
TGCAGTGCTAGAGTGGAGGACAGATACTACGAGCAGTACTTC
CSARVEDRYYEQYF